Below, 25 T cell receptor beta chains from the same sample are listed, as sequenced in a study of CXCR3-negative and CXCR3-positive naive CD8 T cells. The libraries of TRB cDNA were prepared using 5' RACE with UMI labels. TCRdb reprocessed the 5' RACE reads and stores each CDR3 protein as one record, lacking DNA. The sample holds about 130,000 distinct CDR3 sequences. What was sequenced was naive CXCR3- CD8+ T cells from blood. Subset: CD45RO-CCR7+CD27+CD95- naive CD8+ T cells lacking CXCR3 (TNR3-). The receptors originated from a human donor in good health. Some clones in this sample may be carry-over from other donors' samples.

This chain links TRBV3-1 with TRBJ2-7. CDR1 LGHDT and CDR2 YNNKEL come from the germline V gene (reference sequence). This CDR3 is 13 amino acids long. Here the CDR3 reads CASSQDRAYEQYF.

The chain is built from TRBV4-3 and TRBJ2-2; TCRdb's D call of TRBD1 is untestable without DNA. The germline V gene has CDR1 LGHNA and CDR2 YSLEER. The CDR3 is 15 amino acids. CDR3 amino acids: CASSRDRANTGELFF.

The chain links TRBV3-1 to TRBJ2-1; TCRdb proposes TRBD2, but this gene call is untestable without DNA. CDR1 and CDR2 from the germline V gene are LGHDT and YNNKEL (reference sequence). CDR3 length equals 19 residues. This chain's CDR3 is CASSQDFQASGSMYNEQFF.

J is TRBJ2-2 and V is TRBV5-4; the D gene TCRdb calls, TRBD1, cannot be checked with no DNA. CDR3 length: 17 amino acids. CDR1 SGHNT and CDR2 YYREEE come from the germline V gene (reference sequence). CDR3 protein: CASSFPFRGANTGELFF.

The genes are TRBV28 and TRBJ2-2. The CDR3 has 13 amino acids. Looked up from germline, CDR1 is MDHEN and CDR2 is SYDVKM. CDR3 sequence reads: CASSFHPQGELFF.

The CDR3 reads CSARDGVGRRQNSYNEQFF. The chain uses TRBV20-1 and TRBJ2-1. Germline V gene lookup returns CDR1 DFQATT and CDR2 SNEGSKA (reference sequence). This CDR3 contains 19 residues.

The CDR3 loop reads CASSEQGDGGTEAFF. The chain employs TRBV6-1 and TRBJ1-1; TCRdb outputs TRBD1, but without DNA this stays unchecked. Germline V CDR1 and CDR2: MNHNS, SASEGT. This CDR3 has 15 amino acids.

The rearrangement links TRBV19 to TRBJ1-1. The CDR3 totals 13 residues. Germline V gene lookup returns CDR1 LNHDA and CDR2 SQIVND (reference sequence). CDR3: CASTPYGGDEAFF.

The V call is TRBV7-9, the J call TRBJ2-5; TCRdb gives TRBD2 as the D gene, but with no DNA this cannot be confirmed. Germline assignment: CDR1 SEHNR and CDR2 FQNEAQ (reference sequence). The CDR3 totals 15 residues. The chain's CDR3 is CASSLTRTTGETQYF.

The rearrangement joins TRBV21-1 to TRBJ2-3; TCRdb designates TRBD2, a call that cannot be tested without DNA. TRBV21-1 is a pseudogene segment. There are 16 residues in the CDR3. CDR3: CASSKRSSKRSDTQYF.

The genes are TRBV30 and TRBJ2-3; the D call from TCRdb, TRBD1, cannot be confirmed without DNA. The CDR3 is 16 amino acids. Per germline, CDR1 GTSNPN and CDR2 SVGIG (reference sequence). The CDR3 reads CAWSETGPGTQDTQYF.

The chain has TRBV29-1 and TRBJ2-2. Germline lookup yields CDR1 SQVTM and CDR2 ANQGSEA. This CDR3 is built from 12 residues. CDR3 loop: CSVWGNTGELFF.

The chain joins TRBV2 to TRBJ2-7; the TCRdb call, TRBD2, lacks DNA for checking. This CDR3 has 13 residues. CDR1 is SNHLY and CDR2 is FYNNEI in the germline V gene. The CDR3 protein is CASLGGGDYEQYF. Supplemented by reference TRBV2 and TRBJ2-7, the full variable domain reads EPEVTQTPSHQVTQMGQEVILRCVPISNHLYFYWYRQILGQKVEFLVSFYNNEISEKSEIFDDQFSVERPDGSNFTLKIRSTKLEDSAMYFCASLGGGDYEQYFGPGTRLTVT.

The chain uses TRBV20-1 and TRBJ2-7; TCRdb's D call of TRBD2 is untestable without DNA. Germline V gene lookup returns CDR1 DFQATT and CDR2 SNEGSKA (reference sequence). The CDR3 spans 14 residues. The chain's CDR3 is CSARDLRESYEQYF.

The chain uses TRBV24-1 and TRBJ2-1; the TRBD1 assignment by TCRdb is unverifiable without DNA. Germline V gene sequence: CDR1 KGHDR, CDR2 SFDVKD. The CDR3 covers 13 residues. CDR3: CASQDRGYNEQFF.

V gene TRBV6-2 or TRBV6-3 combines with J gene TRBJ2-1; with no DNA, the TCRdb D assignment of TRBD1 cannot be verified. Germline assignment: CDR1 MNHEY and CDR2 SVGEGT. The CDR3 runs 12 residues. The CDR3 loop reads CASTRGANEQFF.

The chain links TRBV4-3 to TRBJ2-7; checking the TCRdb D call of TRBD1 is not possible without DNA. Germline CDR1 is LGHNA and CDR2 is YSLEER. This CDR3 spans 15 amino acids. The CDR3 sequence is CASSQGSGQGFEQYF.

This chain links TRBV12-5 with TRBJ2-1; the D call from TCRdb, TRBD1, cannot be confirmed without DNA. Germline CDR1 LGHNT, CDR2 FRNRAP. The CDR3 is 15 amino acids. Here the CDR3 reads CASDKRTGFYNEQFF.

The V gene is TRBV4-3, the J gene TRBJ2-1; TCRdb selects TRBD1, and the lack of DNA leaves this call unchecked. The CDR3 sequence is 18 residues long. Germline CDR1 is LGHNA and CDR2 is YSLEER. The CDR3 spells CASSQDANPGGVYNEQFF.

The CDR3 reads CASSLGGQWRYEQYF. This chain uses TRBV13 with TRBJ2-7; the TCRdb D gene call, TRBD1, has no DNA to confirm it. The length of the CDR3 is 15 residues. Germline V gives CDR1 PRHDT, CDR2 FYEKMQ (reference sequence).

This rearrangement joins TRBV11-2 to TRBJ2-7; with no DNA, the TCRdb D assignment of TRBD2 cannot be verified. This CDR3 contains 14 residues. Germline V gene lookup returns CDR1 SGHAT and CDR2 FQNNGV. CDR3 region: CASTPQTSLHEQYF. The entire variable domain, with the rest obtained from reference TRBV11-2 and TRBJ2-7, is as follows: EAGVAQSPRYKIIEKRQSVAFWCNPISGHATLYWYQQILGQGPKLLIQFQNNGVVDDSQLPKDRFSAERLKGVDSTLKIQPAKLEDSAVYLCASTPQTSLHEQYFGPGTRLTVT.

The rearrangement links TRBV7-8 to TRBJ1-6. Germline V gene data show CDR1 as SGHVS and CDR2 as FQNEAQ. The CDR3 totals 16 residues. The CDR3 loop reads CASSLDKSSYNSPLHF.

The chain recombines TRBV4-3 with TRBJ1-1; TCRdb picks TRBD1, but there is no DNA to check that call. Germline V gene sequence: CDR1 LGHNA, CDR2 YSLEER. The CDR3 runs to 16 residues. Here the CDR3 reads CASSQASTLGLTEAFF.

The chain is built from TRBV7-9 and TRBJ2-7; TCRdb returns TRBD1, unconfirmable since there is no DNA. This CDR3 contains 15 residues. Germline V CDR1 and CDR2: SEHNR, FQNEAQ (reference sequence). This CDR3 reads CASSSPGQGRYEQYF.

This chain links TRBV3-1 with TRBJ1-4; TCRdb reports TRBD1, a call that lacks DNA to check it against. The germline gives CDR1 LGHDT, CDR2 YNNKEL (reference sequence). The CDR3 covers 16 residues. This CDR3 is CASSPNRGEGAEKLFF.